A single sample gave rise to the 30 T cell receptor beta chains below, sequenced in a study of PD-L1 blockade in urothelial cancer. The assay was immunoSEQ multiplex PCR, and TCRdb's table has in-frame clones only and misses some. The sample has 130,000 or so clones; roughly 84% are singletons. Time point described: pretreatment peripheral blood. The material was PBMCs, obtained around atezolizumab (anti-PD-L1) treatment. These TCRs come from a man aged 45-65 years with urothelial cancer.

The rearrangement joins TRBV5-4 to TRBJ2-5, with 9 bases matching TRBD2. Germline V gene lookup returns CDR1 SGHNT and CDR2 YYREEE (reference sequence). Trimming at V came to 1 base and at J to 4 bases, leaving 5 bases not matched to a gene. The CDR3 sequence is 15 residues long. The CDR3 DNA reads TGTGCCAGCAGCTTGAGTAGCGGGAGTAGAGAGACCCAGTACTTC. Translating gives CASSLSSGSRETQYF.

This rearrangement joins TRBV28 to TRBJ1-2, with TRBD1 matching over 7 bases. The germline V gene encodes CDR1 MDHEN and CDR2 SYDVKM. This CDR3 comprises 15 residues. V was pared by 5 bases and J by 0 bases, with 6 bases of the junction left unmatched. CDR3 nucleotides: TGTGCCAGCAGTCCCGGGACAGCCACTAACTATGGCTACACCTTC. It is translated as CASSPGTATNYGYTF.

J is TRBJ1-2 and V is TRBV9, with 7 bases lining up with TRBD1. V was pared by 2 bases and J by 1 base, with 5 bases of the junction left unmatched. This CDR3 spans 15 amino acids. Germline V CDR1 and CDR2: SGDLS, YYNGEE. CDR3 region: CASSVRQGDNYGYTF. Here the CDR3 DNA reads TGTGCCAGCAGCGTCAGGCAGGGGGATAACTATGGCTACACCTTC.

The V call is TRBV5-8, the J call TRBJ1-2, with 9 bases matching TRBD1. This CDR3 region has 17 residues. From germline, CDR1 is SGHTS and CDR2 YDEGEE. With 6 bases clipped from V and 6 bases from J, the junction kept 18 bases outside the gene matches. CDR3 in amino acids: CASNPGTGRRIAHGYTF. The CDR3 nucleotides read TGTGCCAGCAACCCCGGGACAGGGCGACGTATTGCCCATGGCTACACCTTC.

J is TRBJ2-4 and V is TRBV7-8; 10 positions agree with TRBD2. The CDR3 covers 17 residues. Germline V gene lookup returns CDR1 SGHVS and CDR2 FQNEAQ. V dropped 1 base and J dropped 5; count of bases not matched to a gene: 8. This CDR3 is CASSLVLASGRENIQYF. In DNA, the CDR3 is TGTGCCAGCAGCTTAGTCTTAGCTAGCGGGAGAGAAAACATTCAGTACTTC.

The chain employs TRBV6-1 and TRBJ1-2; no clear D. The CDR3 loop spans 15 amino acids. The germline V gene encodes CDR1 MNHNS and CDR2 SASEGT. V was trimmed by 0 bases and J by 2 bases, leaving 10 bases between them. CDR3 amino acids: CASSEALGTNYGYTF. The CDR3 DNA reads as TGTGCCAGCAGTGAAGCCCTAGGAACGAACTATGGCTACACCTTC.

The V and J genes are TRBV10-3 and TRBJ2-3; the match to TRBD2 covers 10 bases. Germline V gene sequence: CDR1 ENHRY, CDR2 SYGVKD. This CDR3 comprises 18 residues. After removal of 0 bases from V and 0 bases from J, the junction contained 6 bases not matched to a gene. The CDR3 is CAISESISGRISTDTQYF. The CDR3, as DNA: TGTGCCATCAGTGAGTCAATTAGCGGGAGGATAAGCACAGATACGCAGTATTTT.

The V call is TRBV11-2, the J call TRBJ1-6; TRBD1 is a possible D gene (6 bases). The CDR3 covers 15 residues. With 0 bases removed from V and 5 bases from J, the gap between germline ends came to 8 bases. Germline CDR1 is SGHAT and CDR2 is FQNNGV. Here the CDR3 reads CASSLDRTDNSPLHF. CDR3 bases: TGTGCCAGCAGCTTAGATCGGACAGATAATTCACCCCTCCACTTT.

J is TRBJ1-1 and V is TRBV5-1; possibly TRBD1 for D (6 bases). CDR3 length: 14 amino acids. Germline CDR1 and CDR2: SGHRS and YFSETQ. With 0 bases removed from V and 11 bases from J, the gap between germline ends came to 17 bases. The CDR3 region is CASSLAVAGARAFF. The CDR3 region has the DNA TGCGCCAGCAGCTTGGCCGTGGCAGGGGCTAGGGCTTTCTTT.

This chain joins TRBV28 and TRBJ2-7; 8 positions agree with TRBD2. V lost 3 bases and J lost 4; bases outside the gene matches: 8. CDR3 length: 15 amino acids. Germline loops: CDR1 MDHEN, CDR2 SYDVKM. This CDR3 is CASSLEQAGEYEQYF. The CDR3 DNA is TGTGCCAGCAGTTTGGAGCAAGCGGGAGAATACGAGCAGTACTTC.

V gene TRBV11-2 combines with J gene TRBJ1-1; 10 nucleotides match TRBD1. The junction had 10 bases not matched to a gene; V was cut back by 5 bases and J by 4 bases. The CDR3 contains 16 residues. Germline assignment: CDR1 SGHAT and CDR2 FQNNGV. CDR3 nucleotide sequence: TGTGCCAGCAGCCACCGGGACAGGGGAATAGGCACTGAAGCTTTCTTT. Translation gives CASSHRDRGIGTEAFF.

This chain connects TRBV27 to TRBJ2-7; 8 bases agree with TRBD2. Per the germline V gene, CDR1 is MNHEY and CDR2 is SMNVEV (reference sequence). This CDR3 has 15 amino acids. Unmatched junction bases numbered 12, after V lost 8 bases and J lost 3 bases. DNA of the CDR3: TGTGCCAGCTGCCCCCGAGGGCTAGCGGGCTACGAGCAGTACTTC. Translated, it gives CASCPRGLAGYEQYF.

The CDR3: CASSLDLSGWDEQYF. In DNA, the CDR3 is TGTGCCAGCAGCCTTGACTTGTCCGGATGGGACGAGCAGTACTTC. The genes are TRBV5-6 and TRBJ2-7; no definite D call. Per the germline V gene, CDR1 is SGHDT and CDR2 is YYEEEE. CDR3 length equals 15 residues. Trimming cost V 4 bases and J 5 bases, with 19 bases left between them.

The rearrangement links TRBV19 to TRBJ2-1, with 7 bases fitting TRBD2. The CDR3 contains 15 residues. V lost 7 bases and J lost 3; bases outside the gene matches: 9. Germline lookup yields CDR1 LNHDA and CDR2 SQIVND (reference sequence). CDR3 coding DNA: TGTGCCAGTACCTTGACCGGGACTAACTACAATGAGCAGTTCTTC. Protein: CASTLTGTNYNEQFF. The complete variable domain, with remaining parts taken from reference TRBV19 and TRBJ2-1, reads DGGITQSPKYLFRKEGQNVTLSCEQNLNHDAMYWYRQDPGQGLRLIYYSQIVNDFQKGDIAEGYSVSREKKESFPLTVTSAQKNPTAFYLCASTLTGTNYNEQFFGPGTRLTVL.

The V and J genes are TRBV9 and TRBJ1-1; maybe TRBD1 (6 bases). Germline assignment: CDR1 SGDLS and CDR2 YYNGEE. V lost 3 bases, J lost 11 bases, and 17 bases lay in between. The CDR3 sequence is 13 residues long. CDR3 coding DNA: TGTGCCAGCAGCGAGGGGGGGGGATCAGGCGCTTTCTTT. Protein sequence: CASSEGGGSGAFF.

The V and J genes are TRBV19 and TRBJ1-1; D is undetermined. The length of the CDR3 is 14 residues. From germline, CDR1 is LNHDA and CDR2 SQIVND (reference sequence). V was trimmed by 6 bases and J by 1 base, leaving 12 bases between them. The CDR3 bases are TGTGCCAGTAGAATTACGGTCTGGAACACTGAAGCTTTCTTT. Amino acids: CASRITVWNTEAFF.

The V call is TRBV28, the J call TRBJ1-5; D perhaps matches TRBD1 (6 bases). CDR1 MDHEN and CDR2 SYDVKM come from the germline V gene. The CDR3 sequence is 14 residues long. V was clipped by 10 bases and J by 1 base, with 14 bases between them. The CDR3 DNA sequence: TGTGCCAACCGGGGCAGGGGAAGCAATCAGCCCCAGCATTTT. It yields the protein CANRGRGSNQPQHF.

This chain uses TRBV5-6 with TRBJ2-3, with 9 bases aligning to TRBD1. The CDR3 is made up of 14 amino acids. Germline CDR1 SGHDT, CDR2 YYEEEE. V gave up 1 base and J gave up 4 bases; unmatched junction bases: 1. Here the CDR3 DNA reads TGTGCCAGCAGCTTGACAGGGGGCGCAGATACGCAGTATTTT. Its translation is CASSLTGGADTQYF.

V and J are TRBV18 and TRBJ2-1; D gene unclear. The CDR3 is 14 amino acids. Germline CDR1 is KGHSH and CDR2 is LQKENI. The germline V and J ends were trimmed by 0 bases and 8 bases, with 11 bases remaining between them. This chain's CDR3 is CASSPPFIRDEQFF. The CDR3 DNA reads TGTGCCAGCTCACCACCGTTTATCCGGGATGAGCAGTTCTTC.

The rearrangement links TRBV19 to TRBJ1-6, with TRBD1 identical over 8 bases. CDR3 length equals 14 residues. V lost 10 bases, J lost 5 bases, and 7 bases stayed unmatched. The germline V gene encodes CDR1 LNHDA and CDR2 SQIVND (reference sequence). The CDR3 is CATRRQGNNSPLHF. Here the CDR3 DNA reads TGTGCCACCCGGAGACAGGGGAATAATTCACCCCTCCACTTT.

The rearrangement joins TRBV11-2 to TRBJ2-2; 15 nucleotides match TRBD2. V shed 5 bases and J 8 bases; nucleotides not matched to a gene: 12. Germline CDR1 SGHAT, CDR2 FQNNGV. This CDR3 comprises 18 residues. The CDR3 protein is CASSGRTSGRAGWGELFF. The CDR3 DNA reads as TGTGCCAGCAGCGGAAGGACTAGCGGGAGGGCCGGGTGGGGGGAGCTGTTTTTT.

The J gene is TRBJ2-1, the V gene TRBV10-2; TRBD2 agrees at 8 bases. The germline gives CDR1 WSHSY, CDR2 SAAADI. V shed 7 bases and J 4 bases; nucleotides not matched to a gene: 9. The length of the CDR3 is 15 residues. The CDR3 DNA follows: TGCGCCAGCAATGAAGGCGGGAGGATTTACAATGAGCAGTTCTTC. As protein: CASNEGGRIYNEQFF.

The rearrangement uses TRBV30 and TRBJ1-4, with D uncertain. The CDR3 runs 11 residues. V lost 2 bases to trimming and J lost 11 bases, with 9 bases between them. CDR1 and CDR2 from the germline V gene are GTSNPN and SVGIG (reference sequence). The CDR3 bases are TGTGCCTGGAGTCTTCTAGGCAAACTGTTTTTT. Residues: CAWSLLGKLFF. Based on the CDR3 plus reference TRBV30 and TRBJ1-4, the full variable domain is SQTIHQWPATLVQPVGSPLSLECTVEGTSNPNLYWYRQAAGRGLQLLFYSVGIGQISSEVPQNLSASRPQDRQFILSSKKLLLSDSGFYLCAWSLLGKLFFGSGTQLSVL.

The rearrangement uses TRBV19 and TRBJ1-5; D is possibly TRBD1 (5 bases). This CDR3 is 15 amino acids long. The ends were cut back, 4 bases at V and 0 bases at J, with 10 bases in the middle. CDR1 and CDR2 (germline): LNHDA, SQIVND (reference sequence). CDR3 DNA sequence: TGTGCCAGTAGTAGGGGACTTTATAGCAATCAGCCCCAGCATTTT. This sequence encodes CASSRGLYSNQPQHF.

The rearrangement links TRBV9 to TRBJ1-2, with D perhaps matching TRBD1 (5 bases). Looked up from germline, CDR1 is SGDLS and CDR2 is YYNGEE. The CDR3 length is 16 residues. Trimming took 0 bases from V and 6 from J, leaving 18 bases between them. The CDR3 is CASSVADRRQSDGYTF. CDR3 DNA sequence: TGTGCCAGCAGCGTAGCAGACCGAAGACAGTCGGATGGCTACACCTTC.

The CDR3: CASSLSGRSGYEQFF. The CDR3 DNA sequence: TGTGCCAGTAGTCTTAGCGGGAGAAGTGGATATGAGCAGTTCTTC. The chain joins TRBV19 to TRBJ2-1; the match to TRBD2 covers 9 bases. Germline V CDR1 and CDR2: LNHDA, SQIVND (reference sequence). The CDR3 totals 15 residues. J was trimmed by 8 bases and V by 5 bases; bases with no gene match: 10.

The chain is built from TRBV27 and TRBJ2-7; D not certain. This CDR3 contains 13 residues. Trimming cost V 3 bases and J 3 bases, with 9 bases left between them. Germline assignment: CDR1 MNHEY and CDR2 SMNVEV (reference sequence). CDR3 bases: TGTGCCAGCAGTTTGGGCAGATACTACGAGCAGTACTTC. It is translated as CASSLGRYYEQYF.

The J gene is TRBJ1-4, the V gene TRBV5-1; D possibly corresponds to TRBD1 (5 bases). Trimming stripped 3 bases from V and 5 bases from J, with 17 bases between. CDR1 SGHRS and CDR2 YFSETQ come from the germline V gene. CDR3 length: 16 residues. The CDR3 reads CASSSGETVKNEKLFF. For the CDR3, the DNA is TGCGCCAGCAGCTCGGGGGAGACAGTGAAAAATGAAAAACTGTTTTTT.

This rearrangement joins TRBV5-4 to TRBJ2-1; 13 bases line up with TRBD2. J gave up 10 bases and V 0 bases, and 7 bases lay outside the gene matches. CDR3 length: 16 residues. The germline V gene has CDR1 SGHNT and CDR2 YYREEE (reference sequence). CDR3 sequence (DNA): TGTGCCAGCAGCTTGGGGACTAGCGGGAGCTCAAGAGAGCAGTTCTTC. Residues: CASSLGTSGSSREQFF.

The gene calls are TRBV2 and TRBJ2-1; D might be TRBD1 (5 bases). The CDR3 extends over 11 amino acids. V shed 2 bases and J shed 14 bases, with 10 bases lying between them. Germline CDR1 is SNHLY and CDR2 is FYNNEI. The CDR3 bases are TGTGCCAGCAGTGAACTGGTAGGGGAGTTCTTC. The encoded protein is CASSELVGEFF.